The 13 T cell receptor beta chains given below trace back to one sample, sequenced in a study of radiotherapy plus CTLA-4 blockade in lung cancer (dated by TCRdb to the late 2010s). The library relied on the immunoSEQ multiplex PCR assay. The table was pulled from immuneACCESS by TCRdb, which kept in-frame rearrangements only. Such tables lose some clones; where checked, under half of the loss comes from unresolved V genes, and the rest has no known cause. This sample holds 90,000 to 95,000 clones; 83% were observed only once. The top ten clones comprise 0.75% to 0.85% of the sample. The specimen comprised peripheral blood, sampled from a patient treated with radiotherapy plus ipilimumab. The receptors derive from a human donor with non-small cell lung cancer who had stable disease on radiotherapy plus ipilimumab.

This chain joins TRBV7-3 and TRBJ2-5; 11 positions agree with TRBD2. This CDR3 spans 17 amino acids. V lost 5 bases, J lost 2 bases, and 10 bases stayed unmatched. Germline V CDR1 and CDR2: SGHTA, FQGTGA. The CDR3 spells CASSQPLAGGGQETQYF. CDR3 coding DNA: TGTGCCAGCAGCCAACCGCTAGCGGGAGGCGGGCAAGAGACCCAGTACTTC.

The chain combines TRBV10-2 with TRBJ1-5, with TRBD1 matching 7 bases. The CDR3 runs to 14 residues. The ends lost 6 bases at V and 4 bases at J; junction bases unmatched: 6. Germline CDR1 reads WSHSY; CDR2 reads SAAADI. The CDR3 region has the DNA TGCGCCAGCAGGAGGGGGCAGGGTAATCAGCCCCAGCATTTT. Its translation: CASRRGQGNQPQHF.

The gene calls are TRBV2 and TRBJ2-7; 9 bases match TRBD1. The CDR3 is made up of 13 amino acids. V trimming: 9 bases; J trimming: 2 bases; junction bases outside the gene matches: 5. From germline, CDR1 is SNHLY and CDR2 FYNNEI. The chain's CDR3 is CARQGASTYEQYF. The CDR3 coding sequence is TGTGCCAGACAGGGGGCGTCCACCTACGAGCAGTACTTC. The variable domain in full, completed from reference TRBV2 and TRBJ2-7, reads EPEVTQTPSHQVTQMGQEVILRCVPISNHLYFYWYRQILGQKVEFLVSFYNNEISEKSEIFDDQFSVERPDGSNFTLKIRSTKLEDSAMYFCARQGASTYEQYFGPGTRLTVT.

The gene calls are TRBV5-6 and TRBJ1-1; possible D gene TRBD1, 6 bases. The CDR3 has 14 amino acids. From germline, CDR1 is SGHDT and CDR2 YYEEEE. Trimming removed 0 bases at V and 5 bases at J, with 11 bases between. The CDR3 protein is CASSLDRVRTEAFF. The CDR3 DNA follows: TGTGCCAGCAGCTTGGACAGGGTGAGGACTGAAGCTTTCTTT.

This clone was seen a few times. The V gene is TRBV13, the J gene TRBJ1-2, with 10 nucleotides matching TRBD1. The V gene's germline CDR1 is PRHDT and CDR2 FYEKMQ (reference sequence). This CDR3 has 16 residues. V was pared by 0 bases and J by 3 bases, with 4 bases of the junction left unmatched. The CDR3 nucleotides read TGTGCCAGCAGCTTAGGGACAGGGGGCTTAGACTATGGCTACACCTTC. This codes for CASSLGTGGLDYGYTF.

The J gene is TRBJ1-4, the V gene TRBV5-4, with TRBD1 matching over 8 bases. The V and J ends lost 3 bases and 4 bases, in that order; junction bases with no gene match: 5. Germline assignment: CDR1 SGHNT and CDR2 YYREEE (reference sequence). The CDR3 length is 15 residues. Written as DNA, the CDR3 is TGTGCCAGCAGCTCTTCAGGGGGCCGTAATGAAAAACTGTTTTTT. It yields the protein CASSSSGGRNEKLFF.

This clone was found a few times. The chain couples TRBV6-4 to TRBJ2-1, with 13 bases that match TRBD2. Germline assignment: CDR1 MRHNA and CDR2 SNTAGT. This CDR3 spans 14 amino acids. The junction had 3 bases not matched to a gene; V was cut back by 8 bases and J by 5 bases. For the CDR3, the DNA is TGTGCCAGCGCGACTAGCGGGGGGCACAATGAGCAGTTCTTC. Encoded protein: CASATSGGHNEQFF.

The V call is TRBV2, the J call TRBJ2-6; D might be TRBD2 (6 bases). This CDR3 comprises 15 residues. The ends were cut back, 7 bases at V and 0 bases at J, with 10 bases in the middle. Germline V lookup: CDR1 SNHLY, CDR2 FYNNEI. CDR3 sequence (DNA): TGTGCCAGCAATGGGGGGAGCTCTGGGGCCAACGTCCTGACTTTC. It translates to CASNGGSSGANVLTF.

This clone was picked up one time. The V gene is TRBV6-5, the J gene TRBJ2-7; TRBD1 aligns across 7 bases. CDR1 is MNHEY and CDR2 is SVGAGI in the germline V gene. The length of the CDR3 is 14 residues. With V trimmed by 5 bases and J by 0 bases, 4 bases remained unmatched. The DNA of the CDR3 is TGTGCCAGCAGTGCAGACAGGGTCTCCTACGAGCAGTACTTC. It encodes CASSADRVSYEQYF.

The CDR3 coding sequence is TGTGCCAGCAATACAGGGAGTAACTATGGCTACACCTTC. It translates to CASNTGSNYGYTF. The V call is TRBV6-6, the J call TRBJ1-2; possible D gene TRBD1, 6 bases. This CDR3 is 13 amino acids long. CDR1 is MNHNY and CDR2 is SVGAGI in the germline V gene (reference sequence). V shed 7 bases and J shed 1 base, with 10 bases lying between them.

The chain uses TRBV2 and TRBJ1-2; D remains ambiguous. There are 12 residues in the CDR3. Germline values: CDR1 SNHLY, CDR2 FYNNEI. The V gene lost 2 bases and the J gene lost 6 bases, with 7 bases spanning the gap. CDR3 DNA: TGTGCCAGCAGTGAAACGAGGGATGGCTACACCTTC. Its protein is CASSETRDGYTF.

V is TRBV19 and J is TRBJ1-5, with 8 bases fitting TRBD1. CDR3 length: 15 residues. J lost 1 base, V lost 3 bases, and 2 bases had no gene match. Germline V CDR1 and CDR2: LNHDA, SQIVND (reference sequence). CDR3 residues: CASSIAGGSNQPQHF. The CDR3 nucleotides read TGTGCCAGTAGTATTGCAGGGGGCAGCAATCAGCCCCAGCATTTT. Filled out from reference TRBV19 and TRBJ1-5, the complete variable domain reads DGGITQSPKYLFRKEGQNVTLSCEQNLNHDAMYWYRQDPGQGLRLIYYSQIVNDFQKGDIAEGYSVSREKKESFPLTVTSAQKNPTAFYLCASSIAGGSNQPQHFGDGTRLSIL.

The chain is built from TRBV10-1 and TRBJ1-5; 7 bases align to TRBD1. CDR1 is WNHNN and CDR2 is SYGVQD in the germline V gene (reference sequence). The CDR3 length is 13 residues. V lost 6 bases, J lost 6 bases, and 5 bases stayed unmatched. DNA for the CDR3: TGCGCCAGCAGGGACAGGAGAGTTCAGCCCCAGCATTTT. This translates into CASRDRRVQPQHF.